This entry lists 14 T cell receptor beta chains sequenced from one sample in a study of shared clonotypes between healthy human individuals. The data were produced by immunoSEQ multiplex PCR, yet TCRdb's version contains in-frame clones alone and is incomplete. The sample consists of some 2,000,000 clones, 95% of them appearing once. What was sequenced was naive CD4+ T cells sorted from blood. Subset: CD45RA+ positively selected. Every receptor here comes from a man between 18 and 35 years old in good health.

The gene calls are TRBV27 and TRBJ1-1; 7 bases agree with TRBD1. Germline V gene lookup returns CDR1 MNHEY and CDR2 SMNVEV (reference sequence). This CDR3 has 17 residues. Trimming removed 11 bases from V and 1 base from J; junction bases left unmatched: 19. CDR3 sequence reads: CAGPYWDRMWSNTEAFF. The CDR3 DNA is TGTGCCGGACCGTACTGGGACAGAATGTGGTCGAACACTGAAGCTTTCTTT.

The CDR3 sequence: CASSLLAGAFQETQYF. CDR3 in DNA: TGTGCCAGCAGCCTATTAGCGGGGGCCTTTCAAGAGACCCAGTACTTC. The chain has TRBV9 and TRBJ2-5; 9 bases fit TRBD2. The ends lost 4 bases at V and 2 bases at J; junction bases unmatched: 9. The CDR3 has 16 residues. The germline gives CDR1 SGDLS, CDR2 YYNGEE.

The table lists this clone with a count of one. The chain is built from TRBV19 and TRBJ1-6; a weak D match, TRBD1 (5 bases). Trimming stripped 1 base from V and 13 bases from J, with 14 bases between. Germline values: CDR1 LNHDA, CDR2 SQIVND (reference sequence). The CDR3 length is 14 residues. The CDR3 spells CASSIAPGRGPLHF. CDR3 coding DNA: TGTGCCAGTAGTATAGCCCCCGGACGGGGGCCCCTCCACTTT.

The rearrangement joins TRBV5-6 to TRBJ2-3; TRBD1 matches 9 bases. J was trimmed by 5 bases and V by 3 bases; bases with no gene match: 10. Looked up from germline, CDR1 is SGHDT and CDR2 is YYEEEE. The CDR3 extends over 16 amino acids. The CDR3: CASSSSYRGRGDTQYF. As DNA, the CDR3 is TGTGCCAGCAGCTCCTCGTACAGGGGGCGGGGAGATACGCAGTATTTT.

This chain links TRBV2 with TRBJ2-5, with D possibly TRBD2 on 5 matching bases. This CDR3 is 13 amino acids long. V lost 6 bases and J 5 bases, leaving 13 bases between the germline ends. In germline, CDR1 is SNHLY, CDR2 FYNNEI. Here the CDR3 reads CASSVTGFETQYF. Written as DNA, the CDR3 is TGTGCCAGCAGCGTGACGGGGTTCGAGACCCAGTACTTC.

Here the CDR3 reads CASSEGERGTDTQYF. The CDR3 region has the DNA TGTGCCAGCTCAGAAGGGGAAAGAGGCACAGATACGCAGTATTTT. The chain has TRBV7-9 and TRBJ2-3, with D perhaps matching TRBD1 (5 bases). V lost 8 bases and J lost 1, with 16 bases in between. The CDR3 totals 15 residues. Germline CDR1 reads SEHNR; CDR2 reads FQNEAQ (reference sequence).

The J gene is TRBJ2-1, the V gene TRBV7-9; no clear D. Germline-derived CDR1 and CDR2 are SEHNR and FQNEAQ (reference sequence). The CDR3 is made up of 15 amino acids. V lost 5 bases and J lost 5, with 16 bases in between. DNA for the CDR3: TGTGCCAGCAGCCACGACGGACGAGCCAACAATGAGCAGTTCTTC. Encoded protein: CASSHDGRANNEQFF.

The chain uses TRBV11-2 and TRBJ2-7; D is ambiguous. V lost 3 bases and J 5 bases, leaving 8 bases between the germline ends. The CDR3 consists of 12 residues. Germline-derived CDR1 and CDR2 are SGHAT and FQNNGV. The CDR3 DNA reads as TGTGCCAGCAGCTTCGCGCCGGACGAGCAGTACTTC. This encodes CASSFAPDEQYF.

V gene TRBV7-2 combines with J gene TRBJ2-1, with D uncertain. V dropped 4 bases and J dropped 2 bases, with 12 bases sitting between them. Germline V CDR1 and CDR2: SGHTA, FQGNSA. CDR3 size: 15 residues. CDR3 amino acids: CASSSWSGPYNEQFF. The CDR3, as DNA: TGTGCCAGCAGCTCCTGGTCTGGACCCTACAATGAGCAGTTCTTC.

V and J are TRBV5-6 and TRBJ1-2; 7 bases are a match to TRBD1. V lost 5 bases to trimming and J lost 5 bases; unmatched junction nucleotides: 12. There are 15 residues in the CDR3. Germline CDR1 and CDR2: SGHDT and YYEEEE. The CDR3 DNA sequence: TGTGCCAGCAGTTCGATGACAGGGTATGATTATGGCTACACCTTC. This sequence encodes CASSSMTGYDYGYTF.

The chain employs TRBV10-2 and TRBJ2-3; 7 bases align to TRBD2. The CDR3 runs 13 residues. Germline V gene data show CDR1 as WSHSY and CDR2 as SAAADI. J lost 7 bases, V lost 7 bases, and 8 bases had no gene match. The CDR3, as DNA: TGCGCCAGCAAGGTGGCTAGCGGTAATACGCAGTATTTT. Protein: CASKVASGNTQYF.

The chain links TRBV5-6 to TRBJ2-7; 9 positions match TRBD1. Germline V gene data show CDR1 as SGHDT and CDR2 as YYEEEE. V shed 4 bases, J shed 6 bases, and the junction held 5 bases outside the gene matches. This CDR3 spans 13 amino acids. The CDR3 coding sequence is TGTGCCAGCAGCGGGGGACAGGGCGGCGAGCAGTACTTC. Protein product: CASSGGQGGEQYF.

V usage is TRBV9 and J usage is TRBJ2-5; no firm D call. Germline V lookup: CDR1 SGDLS, CDR2 YYNGEE. Trimming took 3 bases from V and 2 from J, leaving 11 bases between them. The CDR3 consists of 14 residues. In DNA, the CDR3 is TGTGCCAGCAGCGCAGGTCCTAATCAAGAGACCCAGTACTTC. This sequence encodes CASSAGPNQETQYF. Looking up the rest from reference TRBV9 and TRBJ2-5 gives the full variable domain: DSGVTQTPKHLITATGQRVTLRCSPRSGDLSVYWYQQSLDQGLQFLIQYYNGEERAKGNILERFSAQQFPDLHSELNLSSLELGDSALYFCASSAGPNQETQYFGPGTRLLVL.

The chain combines TRBV19 with TRBJ2-7; D might be TRBD1 or TRBD2, each matching 5 bases. CDR1 LNHDA and CDR2 SQIVND come from the germline V gene (reference sequence). V lost 5 bases, J lost 6 bases, and 20 bases lay in between. The CDR3 extends over 15 amino acids. CDR3 residues: CASSRLGTNSAEQYF. In DNA, the CDR3 is TGTGCCAGTAGTCGACTTGGGACCAACTCCGCCGAGCAGTACTTC. The variable domain in full, completed from reference TRBV19 and TRBJ2-7, reads DGGITQSPKYLFRKEGQNVTLSCEQNLNHDAMYWYRQDPGQGLRLIYYSQIVNDFQKGDIAEGYSVSREKKESFPLTVTSAQKNPTAFYLCASSRLGTNSAEQYFGPGTRLTVT.